This T cell receptor beta chain was sequenced for a study of T cell responses to AZD1222 COVID-19 vaccine. A few counts support this clone. CDR3 length: 14 amino acids. V was pared by 5 bases and J by 0 bases, with 10 bases between. Germline V gives CDR1 SEHNR, CDR2 FQNEAQ (reference sequence). The repertoire was sequenced with immunoSEQ multiplex PCR; TCRdb's copy has only in-frame clones and lacks some. The data contain about 120,000 clones, approximately 87% of them singletons. This material consisted of peripheral blood, taken on day 0 of AZD1222 vaccination. The rearrangement uses TRBV7-9 and TRBJ1-2; D is possibly TRBD1 (5 bases). The clonotype originates from an adult in good health. CDR3 DNA sequence: TGTGCCAGCAGCAGGGACGGATCTAACTATGGCTACACCTTC. As protein: CASSRDGSNYGYTF.